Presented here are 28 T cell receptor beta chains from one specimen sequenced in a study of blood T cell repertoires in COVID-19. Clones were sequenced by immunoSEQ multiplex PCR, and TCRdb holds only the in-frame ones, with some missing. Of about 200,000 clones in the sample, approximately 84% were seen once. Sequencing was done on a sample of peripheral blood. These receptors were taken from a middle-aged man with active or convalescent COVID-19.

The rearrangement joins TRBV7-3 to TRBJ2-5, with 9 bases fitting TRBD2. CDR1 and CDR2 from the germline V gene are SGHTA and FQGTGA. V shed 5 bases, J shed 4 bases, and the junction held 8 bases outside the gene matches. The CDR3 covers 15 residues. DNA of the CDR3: TGTGCCAGCAGCCATAGCGGGGGCGCGGCAGAGACCCAGTACTTC. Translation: CASSHSGGAAETQYF.

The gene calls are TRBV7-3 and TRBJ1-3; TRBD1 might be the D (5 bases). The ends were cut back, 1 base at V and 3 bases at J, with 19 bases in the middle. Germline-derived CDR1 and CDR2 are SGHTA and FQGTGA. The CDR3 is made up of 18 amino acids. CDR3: CASSLIGQGLWYGNTIYF. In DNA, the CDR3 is TGTGCCAGCAGCTTAATCGGGCAGGGACTATGGTATGGAAACACCATATATTTT.

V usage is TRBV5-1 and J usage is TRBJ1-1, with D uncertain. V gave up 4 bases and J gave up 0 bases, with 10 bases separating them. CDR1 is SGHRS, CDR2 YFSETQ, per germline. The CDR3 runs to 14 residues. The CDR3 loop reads CASSPGELNTEAFF. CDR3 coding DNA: TGCGCCAGCAGCCCGGGAGAATTGAACACTGAAGCTTTCTTT.

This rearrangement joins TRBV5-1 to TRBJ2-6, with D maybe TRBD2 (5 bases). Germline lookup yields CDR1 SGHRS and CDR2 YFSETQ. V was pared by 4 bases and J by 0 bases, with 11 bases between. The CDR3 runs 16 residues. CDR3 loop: CASSLDGLSGANVLTF. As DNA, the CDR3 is TGCGCCAGCAGCCTTGACGGACTCTCTGGGGCCAACGTCCTGACTTTC. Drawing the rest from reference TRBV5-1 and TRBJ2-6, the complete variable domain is KAGVTQTPRYLIKTRGQQVTLSCSPISGHRSVSWYQQTPGQGLQFLFEYFSETQRNKGNFPGRFSGRQFSNSRSEMNVSTLELGDSALYLCASSLDGLSGANVLTFGAGSRLTVL.

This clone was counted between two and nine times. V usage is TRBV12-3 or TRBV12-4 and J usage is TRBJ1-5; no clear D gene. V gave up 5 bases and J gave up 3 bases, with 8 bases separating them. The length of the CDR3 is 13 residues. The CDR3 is CASSNSFNQPQHF. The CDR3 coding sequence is TGTGCCAGCAGTAACTCTTTCAATCAGCCCCAGCATTTT.

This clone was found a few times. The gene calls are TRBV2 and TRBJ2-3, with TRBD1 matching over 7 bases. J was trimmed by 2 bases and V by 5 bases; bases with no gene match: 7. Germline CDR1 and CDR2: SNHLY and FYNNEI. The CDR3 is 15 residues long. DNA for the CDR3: TGTGCCAGCAGTTCCCCGGGACAGAACACAGATACGCAGTATTTT. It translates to CASSSPGQNTDTQYF.

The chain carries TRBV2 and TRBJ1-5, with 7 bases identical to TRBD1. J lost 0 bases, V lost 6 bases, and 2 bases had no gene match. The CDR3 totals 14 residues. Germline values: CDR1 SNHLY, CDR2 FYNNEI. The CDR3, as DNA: TGTGCCAGCAGGGGACAGTTTAGCAATCAGCCCCAGCATTTT. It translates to CASRGQFSNQPQHF.

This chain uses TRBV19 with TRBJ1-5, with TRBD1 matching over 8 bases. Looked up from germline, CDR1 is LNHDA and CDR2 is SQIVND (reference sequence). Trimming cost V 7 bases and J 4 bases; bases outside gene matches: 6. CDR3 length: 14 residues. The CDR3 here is CASKLTGANQPQHF. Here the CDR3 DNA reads TGTGCCAGTAAGCTGACAGGGGCGAATCAGCCCCAGCATTTT.

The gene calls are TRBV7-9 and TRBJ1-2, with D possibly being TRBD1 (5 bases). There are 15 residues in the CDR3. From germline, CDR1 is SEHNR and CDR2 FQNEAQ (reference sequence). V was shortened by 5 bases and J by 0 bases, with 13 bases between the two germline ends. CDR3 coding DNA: TGTGCCAGCAGCCGACAGACCGACGCTAACTATGGCTACACCTTC. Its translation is CASSRQTDANYGYTF.

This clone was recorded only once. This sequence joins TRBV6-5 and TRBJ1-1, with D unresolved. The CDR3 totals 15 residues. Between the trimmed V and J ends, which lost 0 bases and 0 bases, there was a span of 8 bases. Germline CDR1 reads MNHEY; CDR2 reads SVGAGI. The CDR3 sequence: CASSYSMRVNTEAFF. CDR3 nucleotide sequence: TGTGCCAGCAGTTACTCGATGAGAGTGAACACTGAAGCTTTCTTT.

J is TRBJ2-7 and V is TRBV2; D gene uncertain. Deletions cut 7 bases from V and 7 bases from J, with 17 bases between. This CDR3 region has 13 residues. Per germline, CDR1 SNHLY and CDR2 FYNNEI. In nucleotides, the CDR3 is TGTGCCAGCACAGGTTCCCCAAGTGGGGAGCAGTACTTC. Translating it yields CASTGSPSGEQYF.

CDR3 sequence reads: CASSVNPGVSSYNSPLHF. DNA of the CDR3: TGTGCCAGCAGCGTAAACCCTGGAGTCAGCTCCTATAATTCACCCCTCCACTTT. The rearrangement joins TRBV9 to TRBJ1-6; D is undetermined. Trimming left V 1 base short and J 0 bases short, with 14 bases between. From germline, CDR1 is SGDLS and CDR2 YYNGEE. The CDR3 loop spans 18 amino acids. The complete variable domain, with remaining parts taken from reference TRBV9 and TRBJ1-6, reads DSGVTQTPKHLITATGQRVTLRCSPRSGDLSVYWYQQSLDQGLQFLIQYYNGEERAKGNILERFSAQQFPDLHSELNLSSLELGDSALYFCASSVNPGVSSYNSPLHFGNGTRLTVT.

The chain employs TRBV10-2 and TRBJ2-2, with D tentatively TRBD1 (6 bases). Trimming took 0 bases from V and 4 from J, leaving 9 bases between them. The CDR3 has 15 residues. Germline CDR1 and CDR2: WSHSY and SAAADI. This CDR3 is CASSESTGSTGELFF. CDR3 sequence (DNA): TGCGCCAGCAGTGAGTCTACAGGGAGCACCGGGGAGCTGTTTTTT.

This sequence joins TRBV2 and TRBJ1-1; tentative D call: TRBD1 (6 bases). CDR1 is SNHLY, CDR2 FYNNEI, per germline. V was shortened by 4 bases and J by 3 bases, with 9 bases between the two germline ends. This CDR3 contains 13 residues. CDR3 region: CASSGQGHTEAFF. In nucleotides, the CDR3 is TGTGCCAGCAGTGGTCAGGGGCACACTGAAGCTTTCTTT.

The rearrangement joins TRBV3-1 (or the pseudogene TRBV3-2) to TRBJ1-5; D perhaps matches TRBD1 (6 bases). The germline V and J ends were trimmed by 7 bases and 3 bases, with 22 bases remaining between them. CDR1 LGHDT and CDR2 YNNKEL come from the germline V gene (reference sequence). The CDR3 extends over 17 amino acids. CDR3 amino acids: CASNNGGSNRDNQPQHF. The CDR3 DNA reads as TGTGCCAGCAATAATGGAGGCTCGAACAGGGACAATCAGCCCCAGCATTTT.

CDR3 nucleotide sequence: TGCGCCAGCGGGCCGGACAGTAACTATGGCTACACCTTC. Translating it yields CASGPDSNYGYTF. The chain uses TRBV5-1 and TRBJ1-2; D is possibly TRBD1 (6 bases). The V end lost 7 bases, the J end lost 1 base, and 11 bases lay between the germline ends. The CDR3 covers 13 residues. Germline values: CDR1 SGHRS, CDR2 YFSETQ. Drawing the rest from reference TRBV5-1 and TRBJ1-2, the complete variable domain is KAGVTQTPRYLIKTRGQQVTLSCSPISGHRSVSWYQQTPGQGLQFLFEYFSETQRNKGNFPGRFSGRQFSNSRSEMNVSTLELGDSALYLCASGPDSNYGYTFGSGTRLTVV.

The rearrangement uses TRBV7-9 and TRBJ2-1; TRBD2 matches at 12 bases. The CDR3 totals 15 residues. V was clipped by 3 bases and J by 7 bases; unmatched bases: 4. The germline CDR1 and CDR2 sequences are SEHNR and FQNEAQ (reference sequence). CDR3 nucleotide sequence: TGTGCCAGCAGCTTCCTAGCGGGAGGGGGTAATGAGCAGTTCTTC. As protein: CASSFLAGGGNEQFF.

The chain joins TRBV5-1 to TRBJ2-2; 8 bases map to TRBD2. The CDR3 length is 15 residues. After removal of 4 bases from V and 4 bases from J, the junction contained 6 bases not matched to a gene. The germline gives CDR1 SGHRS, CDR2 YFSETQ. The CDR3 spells CASSVGGAGTGELFF. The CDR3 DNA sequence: TGCGCCAGCAGCGTCGGGGGGGCCGGCACCGGGGAGCTGTTTTTT.

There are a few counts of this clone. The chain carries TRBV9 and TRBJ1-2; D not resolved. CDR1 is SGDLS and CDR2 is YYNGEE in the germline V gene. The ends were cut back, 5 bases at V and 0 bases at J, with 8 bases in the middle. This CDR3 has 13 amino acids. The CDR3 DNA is TGTGCCAGCAGTTTACAGCCTAACTATGGCTACACCTTC. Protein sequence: CASSLQPNYGYTF.

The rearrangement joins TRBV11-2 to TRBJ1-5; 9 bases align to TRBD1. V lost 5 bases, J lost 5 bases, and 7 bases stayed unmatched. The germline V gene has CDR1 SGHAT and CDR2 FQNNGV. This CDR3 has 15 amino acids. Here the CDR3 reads CASSQGTGFDQPQHF. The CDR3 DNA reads TGTGCCAGCAGCCAGGGGACAGGGTTCGATCAGCCCCAGCATTTT. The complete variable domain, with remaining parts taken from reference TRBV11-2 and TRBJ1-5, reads EAGVAQSPRYKIIEKRQSVAFWCNPISGHATLYWYQQILGQGPKLLIQFQNNGVVDDSQLPKDRFSAERLKGVDSTLKIQPAKLEDSAVYLCASSQGTGFDQPQHFGDGTRLSIL.

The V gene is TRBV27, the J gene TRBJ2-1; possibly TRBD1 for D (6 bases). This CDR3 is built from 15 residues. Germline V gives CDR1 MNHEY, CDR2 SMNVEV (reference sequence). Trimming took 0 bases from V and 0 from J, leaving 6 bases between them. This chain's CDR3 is CASSLSDSSYNEQFF. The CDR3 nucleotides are TGTGCCAGCAGTTTATCGGACAGCTCCTACAATGAGCAGTTCTTC.

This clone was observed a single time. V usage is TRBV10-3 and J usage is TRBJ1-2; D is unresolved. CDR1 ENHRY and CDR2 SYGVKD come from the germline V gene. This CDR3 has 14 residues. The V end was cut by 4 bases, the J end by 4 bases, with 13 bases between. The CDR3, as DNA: TGTGCCATCAGTGGCGCGGGAGGGTCCTATGGCTACACCTTC. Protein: CAISGAGGSYGYTF.

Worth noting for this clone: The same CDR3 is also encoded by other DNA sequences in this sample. CDR3 residues: CASSPRGVNTGELFF. The DNA for the CDR3 is TGTGCCAGCAGCCCCCGGGGGGTGAACACCGGGGAGCTGTTTTTT. The chain employs TRBV3-1 (or the pseudogene TRBV3-2) and TRBJ2-2; 7 bases map to TRBD2. The germline V gene has CDR1 LGHDT and CDR2 YNNKEL (reference sequence). V shed 4 bases and J 1 base; nucleotides not matched to a gene: 3. The CDR3 has 15 residues.

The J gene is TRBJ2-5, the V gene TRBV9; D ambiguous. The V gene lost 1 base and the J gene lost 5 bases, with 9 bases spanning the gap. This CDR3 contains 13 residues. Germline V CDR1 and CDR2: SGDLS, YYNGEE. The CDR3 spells CASSVKLMETQYF. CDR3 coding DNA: TGTGCCAGCAGCGTAAAACTTATGGAGACCCAGTACTTC.

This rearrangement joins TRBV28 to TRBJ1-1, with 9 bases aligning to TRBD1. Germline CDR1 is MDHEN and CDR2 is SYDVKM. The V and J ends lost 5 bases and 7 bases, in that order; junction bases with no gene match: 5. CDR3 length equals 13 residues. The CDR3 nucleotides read TGTGCCAGCAGTGCGGGACAGGGCCTTGAAGCTTTCTTT. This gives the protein CASSAGQGLEAFF.

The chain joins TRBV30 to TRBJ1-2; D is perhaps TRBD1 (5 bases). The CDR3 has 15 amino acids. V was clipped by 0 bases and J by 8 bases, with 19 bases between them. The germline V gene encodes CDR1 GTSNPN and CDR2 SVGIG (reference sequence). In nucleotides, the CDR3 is TGTGCCTGGAGTGTACTTGGCAGGGCTGTTGGAGGCTACACCTTC. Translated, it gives CAWSVLGRAVGGYTF.

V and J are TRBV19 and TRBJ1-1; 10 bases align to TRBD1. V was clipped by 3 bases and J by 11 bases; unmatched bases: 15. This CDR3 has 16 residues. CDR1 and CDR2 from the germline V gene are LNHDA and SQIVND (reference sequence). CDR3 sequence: CASSMEDRGGSGEAFF. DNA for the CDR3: TGTGCCAGTAGTATGGAGGACAGGGGGGGATCTGGTGAGGCTTTCTTT.

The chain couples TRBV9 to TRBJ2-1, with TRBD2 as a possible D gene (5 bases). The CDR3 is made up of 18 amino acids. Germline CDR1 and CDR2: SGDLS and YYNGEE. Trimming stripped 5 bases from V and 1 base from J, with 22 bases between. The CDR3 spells CASSPSGRPPGSYNEQFF. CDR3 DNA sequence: TGTGCCAGCAGTCCCTCGGGTCGGCCCCCGGGATCCTACAATGAGCAGTTCTTC.